This T cell receptor beta chain was captured in a study of blood T cell repertoires in COVID-19. Across the study: Samples taken during acute and convalescent COVID-19 were collected in the United States, Italy and Spain. T cells, B-cell-depleted T cells, or PBMCs supplied cDNA or gDNA.

The CDR3 consists of 10 residues. Per germline, CDR1 SSHAT and CDR2 FNYEAQ (reference sequence). V lost 10 bases and J lost 7, with 10 bases in between. Per the original data handling: It was from reference gene primer amplification that nucleated cell counts were estimated. This table comes from immunoSEQ multiplex PCR, and its TCRdb copy is limited to in-frame clones, with some not included. From that table come the V and J calls and clone size; the DNA was used to work out D and trimming. The sample lists 200,000 to 300,000 clones, 86% occurring once. The sequenced sample was peripheral blood. The source is a man aged 35 to 55 who had recovered from COVID-19. The gene calls are TRBV7-7 and TRBJ2-5, with D perhaps TRBD2 (5 bases). CDR3 in amino acids: CAILRGTQYF. CDR3 coding DNA: TGTGCCATCCTTCGGGGGACCCAGTACTTC.